A selection of T cell receptor beta chains follows, all from one sample in a study of response to subunit inactivated influenza vaccine. TCRdb reanalysed the RT-PCR reads using MiXCR and keeps one entry per CDR3 protein. The table lists over 300,000 distinct CDR3 sequences, 21% of them singletons. This specimen was PBMCs from blood, taken less than 22 months after vaccination. Receptors originate from a man between 50 and 75 years old who received an inactivated influenza vaccine. The CDR3 runs from the conserved cysteine through the conserved F or W. A D gene is named only where the DNA matches it firmly. Expanded clones get a size class; other rows say once, few or many, or leave the size out.

TRBD2,TRBJ2-1,TRBV12-3/TRBV12-4,few,CASRSLAGGRNEQFF,TGTGCCAGCAGATCACTAGCGGGGGGGCGGAATGAGCAGTTCTTC
TRBD1,TRBJ2-5,TRBV15,-,CATNRNRGQETQYF,TGTGCCACCAATAGAAACAGGGGTCAAGAGACCCAGTACTTC
-,TRBJ2-5,TRBV6-5,few,CASSLQGLVQETQYF,TGTGCCAGCAGTTTACAGGGTCTGGTCCAAGAGACCCAGTACTTC
TRBD1,TRBJ1-1,TRBV27,few,CASKGAGGHTEAFF,TGTGCCAGCAAGGGGGCAGGGGGACACACTGAAGCTTTCTTT
-,TRBJ2-3,TRBV12-3/TRBV12-4,once,CASSSMGRRDTQYF,TGTGCCAGCAGTTCTATGGGACGGAGAGATACGCAGTATTTT
TRBD2,TRBJ2-1,TRBV12-3/TRBV12-4,-,CASRLAGGDNEQFF,TGTGCCAGCAGGTTAGCGGGAGGGGACAATGAGCAGTTCTTC
TRBD2,TRBJ2-1,TRBV12-3/TRBV12-4,-,CASSLRGRDSEQFF,TGTGCCAGCAGTTTACGCGGGAGGGATAGTGAGCAGTTCTTC
-,TRBJ1-1,TRBV4-1,few,CASSQGGGAPEAFF,TGCGCCAGCAGCCAAGGAGGGGGGGCTCCTGAAGCTTTCTTT
-,TRBJ2-1,TRBV4-3,-,CASSHPPVGRANNEQFF,TGCGCCAGCAGCCACCCCCCCGTGGGCAGGGCGAACAATGAGCAGTTCTTC
-,TRBJ1-1,TRBV10-3,many,CAIRGTNMNTEAFF,TGTGCCATCAGGGGGACAAACATGAACACTGAAGCTTTCTTT
-,TRBJ1-5,TRBV20-1,-,CSAKGQLDQPQHF,TGCAGTGCTAAAGGGCAGCTTGATCAGCCCCAGCATTTT
TRBD2,TRBJ2-1,TRBV7-3,few,CASSLKKAGGRDEQFF,TGTGCCAGCAGCTTAAAAAAAGCGGGAGGGCGGGATGAGCAGTTCTTC
-,TRBJ2-2,TRBV7-2,-,CASSLKKQNTGELFF,TGTGCCAGCAGCCTAAAGAAGCAGAACACCGGGGAGCTGTTTTTT
-,TRBJ2-3,TRBV7-3,-,CASSLSSSTDTQYF,TGTGCCAGCAGCTTAAGCTCTAGCACAGATACGCAGTATTTT
-,TRBJ1-4,TRBV7-9,few,CASSSRETGNEKLFF,TGTGCCAGCAGTTCTCGGGAAACAGGAAATGAAAAACTGTTTTTT
TRBD1,TRBJ1-2,TRBV20-1,once,CSARGHGGQGLPRAYTF,TGCAGTGCTAGAGGCCACGGGGGACAGGGCCTTCCACGTGCCTACACCTTC
-,TRBJ2-3,TRBV10-3,-,CAIKASRGSTDTQYF,TGTGCCATCAAGGCGAGCCGCGGGAGCACAGATACGCAGTATTTT
-,TRBJ2-2,TRBV12-3/TRBV12-4,-,CASRGLGAGELFF,TGTGCCAGCAGGGGGCTAGGCGCCGGGGAGCTGTTTTTT
-,TRBJ2-5,TRBV2,many,CASTRTKVGETQYF,TGTGCCAGCACCCGAACCAAGGTCGGAGAGACCCAGTACTTC
TRBD2,TRBJ2-5,TRBV11-3,few,CASSLGVLAGEAQETQYF,TGTGCCAGCAGCTTAGGTGTGCTAGCGGGGGAAGCACAAGAGACCCAGTACTTC
TRBD1,TRBJ1-6,TRBV3-1,few,CASRSTGGRVSPLHF,TGTGCCAGCAGATCAACAGGGGGCAGGGTTTCACCCCTCCACTTT
TRBD2,TRBJ2-2,TRBV9,many,CASSVASGGYTGELFF,TGTGCCAGCAGCGTAGCTAGCGGGGGTTACACCGGGGAGCTGTTTTTT
-,TRBJ1-1,TRBV16,few,CASSQVLVGMNTEAFF,TGTGCCAGCAGCCAAGTACTGGTGGGCATGAACACTGAAGCTTTCTTT
-,TRBJ2-3,TRBV28,-,CASSLPTTVDLTDTQYF,TGTGCCAGCAGTTTACCGACCACTGTCGATCTCACAGATACGCAGTATTTT
-,TRBJ2-7,TRBV5-4,-,CASSFGPEQYF,TGTGCCAGCAGCTTTGGCCCCGAGCAGTACTTC
-,TRBJ1-4,TRBV9,few,CASSKVGKNEKLFF,TGTGCCAGCAGCAAAGTCGGCAAGAATGAAAAACTGTTTTTT
-,TRBJ2-5,TRBV5-1,-,CASSLAPLQEPQYF,TGCGCCAGCAGCTTGGCCCCCCTCCAAGAGCCCCAGTACTTC
-,TRBJ2-2,TRBV7-2,few,CASSQPPLGGELFF,TGTGCCAGCAGCCAGCCCCCCCTCGGAGGGGAGCTGTTTTTT
-,TRBJ1-6,TRBV12-3/TRBV12-4,many,CASSLIWGSPLHF,TGTGCCAGCAGTTTAATTTGGGGTTCACCCCTCCACTTT
-,TRBJ1-1,TRBV4-2,-,CASSQDGQNTEAFF,TGTGCCAGCAGCCAAGATGGGCAGAACACTGAAGCTTTCTTT
-,TRBJ2-7,TRBV4-3,few,CASSPYRSSYEQYF,TGCGCCAGCAGCCCATACAGGAGCTCCTACGAGCAGTACTTC
TRBD1,TRBJ1-2,TRBV29-1,few,CSGQGSDGYTF,TGCAGCGGACAGGGATCCGATGGCTACACCTTC
-,TRBJ2-7,TRBV9,few,CASSGTEGSNFYEQYF,TGTGCCAGCAGCGGGACTGAAGGGTCAAATTTCTACGAGCAGTACTTC
TRBD1,TRBJ2-5,TRBV20-1,-,CSAKTGTVETQYF,TGCAGTGCCAAAACCGGGACAGTAGAGACCCAGTACTTC
TRBD2,TRBJ2-1,TRBV5-6,-,CASSVAGGPYNEQFF,TGTGCCAGCAGCGTAGCGGGGGGGCCCTACAATGAGCAGTTCTTC
-,TRBJ2-3,TRBV5-1,few,CASSSGPNTDTQYF,TGCGCCAGCAGCTCCGGACCCAACACAGATACGCAGTATTTT
-,TRBJ1-5,TRBV4-2,few,CASSQDQYQPQHF,TGTGCCAGCAGCCAAGATCAATATCAGCCCCAGCATTTT
TRBD2,TRBJ2-3,TRBV12-3/TRBV12-4,many,CASSFQRGRTDTQYF,TGTGCCAGCAGTTTTCAGCGGGGGAGGACAGATACGCAGTATTTT
-,TRBJ1-6,TRBV7-6,-,CASSRGQTPYNSPLHF,TGTGCCAGCAGCCGAGGACAGACCCCCTATAATTCACCCCTCCACTTT
-,TRBJ2-7,TRBV10-2,few,CASSGHGDSSYEQYF,TGCGCCAGCAGTGGCCATGGCGATAGCTCCTACGAGCAGTACTTC
TRBD1,TRBJ1-1,TRBV4-2,-,CASSRQFAGGATEAFF,TGTGCCAGCAGCCGCCAATTCGCAGGGGGAGCCACTGAAGCTTTCTTT
TRBD2,TRBJ2-5,TRBV4-1,-,CASSPGGGMGETQYF,TGCGCCAGCAGCCCCGGGGGGGGTATGGGAGAGACCCAGTACTTC
-,TRBJ1-5,TRBV7-2,-,CASSLMAGSNQPQHF,TGTGCCAGCAGCTTAATGGCGGGGAGCAATCAGCCCCAGCATTTT
TRBD1,TRBJ1-1,TRBV6-5,-,CASSSGQANTEAFF,TGTGCCAGCAGTTCGGGACAGGCAAACACTGAAGCTTTCTTT
-,TRBJ2-7,TRBV4-1,-,CASSQVLGQGYEQYF,TGCGCCAGCAGCCAAGTTTTAGGGCAGGGCTACGAGCAGTACTTC
TRBD1,TRBJ2-3,TRBV25-1,many,CASSEAWGTGSTDTQYF,TGTGCCAGCAGTGAGGCTTGGGGGACAGGGTCGACAGATACGCAGTATTTT
-,TRBJ2-7,TRBV5-1,-,CASSLDRDNEQYF,TGCGCCAGCAGCTTGGACCGGGACAACGAGCAGTACTTC
TRBD2,TRBJ2-5,TRBV5-5,-,CASRAGTSLETQYF,TGTGCCAGCAGGGCCGGGACTAGCTTAGAGACCCAGTACTTC
TRBD1,TRBJ2-5,TRBV11-2,-,CASSLVWTGQETQYF,TGTGCCAGCAGCTTAGTGTGGACAGGCCAAGAGACCCAGTACTTC
-,TRBJ1-1,TRBV25-1,few,CASSEVGIMNTEAFF,TGTGCCAGCAGTGAAGTGGGGATTATGAACACTGAAGCTTTCTTT
-,TRBJ2-7,TRBV20-1,few,CSATRRGYEQYF,TGCAGTGCTACCAGACGGGGGTACGAGCAGTACTTC
TRBD2,TRBJ2-1,TRBV28,-,CASSSSGTSGNYNEQFF,TGTGCCAGCAGTTCCTCCGGGACTAGCGGGAACTACAATGAGCAGTTCTTC